This TCR beta chain comes out of a study of regulatory T cells in long-lasting Graves disease. Time point of the sample: newly diagnosed GD, antithyroid drugs for less than 3 months. The TCR library was made from RNA that had been extracted from PBMCs in TRIzol. In this sample, this clonotype turned up many times. The CDR3 runs 14 residues. The germline V and J ends were trimmed by 5 bases and 5 bases, with 13 bases remaining between them. Germline-derived CDR1 and CDR2 are LGHDT and YNNKEL (reference sequence). Building of the TCR beta libraries involved iRepertoire HTBI primers and Arm-PCR of CDR3 regions. MiXCR, applied by TCRdb to the multiplex PCR reads, yields one record per CDR3 protein. The data contain roughly 560,000 distinct CDR3 sequences, around 11% of them singletons. These data were also filed under a second study, of T cells in Graves' hyperthyroidism and ophthalmopathy.

The material was peripheral blood mononuclear cells (PBMCs), obtained at new diagnosis, from a patient treated with antithyroid drugs. The gene calls are TRBV3-1 and TRBJ2-1; D is perhaps TRBD2 (5 bases). This sequence was found in a woman aged 30 to 39 with Graves disease. Here the CDR3 DNA reads TGTGCCAGCAGCTTTAGAGAGCGGAACAATGAGCAGTTCTTC. Translated: CASSFRERNNEQFF.